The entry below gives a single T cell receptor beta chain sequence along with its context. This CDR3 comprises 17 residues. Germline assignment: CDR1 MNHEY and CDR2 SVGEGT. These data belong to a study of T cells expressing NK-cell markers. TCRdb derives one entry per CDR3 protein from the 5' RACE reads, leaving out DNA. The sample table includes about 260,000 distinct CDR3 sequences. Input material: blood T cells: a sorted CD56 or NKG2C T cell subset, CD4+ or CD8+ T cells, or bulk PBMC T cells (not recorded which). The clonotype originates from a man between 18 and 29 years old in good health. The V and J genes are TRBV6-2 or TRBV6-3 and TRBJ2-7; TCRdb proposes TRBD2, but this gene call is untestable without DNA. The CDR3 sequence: CASSRPGTSGRAYEQYF.